These 9 T cell receptor beta chains came from one sample sequenced in a study of cytomegalovirus exposure and HLA in healthy donors. PCR employed 60 Vbeta and 13 Jbeta primers. Here immunoSEQ multiplex PCR was the method, and the copy in TCRdb shows in-frame clones only, minus some. The table records tens of thousands of clones, roughly 60% of them present only once. Sequenced input: PBMCs. All receptors derive from a human donor in good health.

This sequence joins TRBV4-2 and TRBJ1-5, with 8 bases lining up with TRBD1. This CDR3 spans 14 amino acids. Trimming at V came to 3 bases and at J to 6 bases, leaving 4 bases not matched to a gene. CDR1 LGHNA and CDR2 YNFKEQ come from the germline V gene. CDR3 amino acids: CASSHPTGGQPQHF. The CDR3 DNA follows: TGTGCCAGCAGCCACCCTACAGGGGGTCAGCCCCAGCATTTT.

The chain combines TRBV9 with TRBJ2-7; TRBD1 matches 9 bases. The CDR3 is made up of 15 amino acids. V lost 4 bases, J lost 4 bases, and 9 bases stayed unmatched. The V gene's germline CDR1 is SGDLS and CDR2 YYNGEE. The CDR3 bases are TGTGCCAGCAGCCCCTCCGGGACAGGGAGTTACGAGCAGTACTTC. This gives the protein CASSPSGTGSYEQYF.

On this clone: The junction differs from germline at one of its ends, possibly a read error. The V gene is TRBV7-9, the J gene TRBJ1-5; D is unresolved. The CDR3 has 12 amino acids. Germline values: CDR1 SEHNR, CDR2 FQNEAQ (reference sequence). This chain's CDR3 is CSSSLGPQPQHF. The CDR3 coding sequence is TGTTCCAGCAGCTTAGGTCCGCAGCCCCAGCATTTT.

The V gene is TRBV30, the J gene TRBJ2-1; no reliable D call. Germline CDR1 and CDR2: GTSNPN and SVGIG (reference sequence). The CDR3 runs to 13 residues. Trimming shortened V by 3 bases and J by 7 bases, and 13 bases separated the two germline ends. CDR3 region: CAWSRPSGNEQFF. The CDR3 nucleotides are TGTGCCTGGAGCCGACCATCCGGGAATGAGCAGTTCTTC.

Remarks on this clone: A read error may account for a junction end that differs from germline. The chain employs TRBV30 and TRBJ1-2, with 8 nucleotides matching TRBD1. From germline, CDR1 is GTSNPN and CDR2 SVGIG (reference sequence). The CDR3 totals 15 residues. For the CDR3, the DNA is TGTGCCTGGAGTGTATTCAGGGGGCTGGGGTATGGCTACCCCTTC. Encoded protein: CAWSVFRGLGYGYPF.

In this sample, this clone turned up a few times. The V and J genes are TRBV18 and TRBJ2-3; D possibly corresponds to TRBD2 (7 bases). The CDR3 consists of 15 residues. V lost 1 base and J 1 base, leaving 9 bases between the germline ends. Germline V lookup: CDR1 KGHSH, CDR2 LQKENI. CDR3 residues: CASSPLGGRTDTQYF. The CDR3 DNA is TGTGCCAGCTCACCACTGGGGGGGCGCACAGATACGCAGTATTTT. Complete variable domain (other parts from reference TRBV18 and TRBJ2-3): NAGVMQNPRHLVRRRGQEARLRCSPMKGHSHVYWYRQLPEEGLKFMVYLQKENIIDESGMPKERFSAEFPKEGPSILRIQQVVRGDSAAYFCASSPLGGRTDTQYFGPGTRLTVL.

The chain carries TRBV4-1 and TRBJ2-1; D uncertain. V shed 0 bases and J shed 0 bases, with 3 bases lying between them. Germline V gene lookup returns CDR1 MGHRA and CDR2 YSYEKL. The CDR3 has 14 amino acids. The CDR3: CASSQESSYNEQFF. CDR3 nucleotide sequence: TGCGCCAGCAGCCAAGAGAGCTCCTACAATGAGCAGTTCTTC.

V and J are TRBV5-6 and TRBJ2-3; 11 nucleotides agree with TRBD2. V shed 5 bases and J 5 bases; nucleotides not matched to a gene: 10. The CDR3 totals 16 residues. Germline V gene lookup returns CDR1 SGHDT and CDR2 YYEEEE. DNA of the CDR3: TGTGCCAGCAGGCCGTATGGGACTAGCGGAGTAGATACGCAGTATTTT. The encoded protein is CASRPYGTSGVDTQYF.

The V call is TRBV7-6, the J call TRBJ2-3; possible D gene TRBD1, 5 bases. Trimming cost V 2 bases and J 4 bases, with 10 bases left between them. The CDR3 is 14 residues long. In germline, CDR1 is SGHVS, CDR2 FNYEAQ. CDR3 coding DNA: TGTGCCAGCAGCTTACAGGGTATGGCAGATACGCAGTATTTT. Translating gives CASSLQGMADTQYF.